The sequence of this T cell receptor beta chain was determined in a study of T cells of healthy individuals. TCRdb fed the 5' RACE reads into MiXCR, producing one record per CDR3 protein. This table holds some 100,000 distinct CDR3 sequences, roughly a sixth found once. This clonotype was sampled from a human donor in good health.

This CDR3 is CASSYSGLAGTYNEQFF. As DNA, the CDR3 is TGTGCCAGCAGTTACTCCGGACTAGCGGGCACCTACAATGAGCAGTTCTTC. This chain uses TRBV6-5 with TRBJ2-1; 11 bases map to TRBD2. Trimming removed 0 bases from V and 2 bases from J; junction bases left unmatched: 3. CDR3 length equals 17 residues. Per germline, CDR1 MNHEY and CDR2 SVGAGI.